Below are 30 T cell receptor beta chains sequenced from a single sample in a study of shared clonotypes between healthy human individuals. Naivety among CD8 cells was defined by CD45RO negativity and positive CCR7 selection, thereby excluding terminally differentiated effector memory CD45RA+ cells. Clones were read by immunoSEQ multiplex PCR, and TCRdb kept only the in-frame ones, dropping some. The sample has about 650,000 clones; nearly 97% are singletons. The material sequenced was naive CD8+ T cells sorted from blood. Source of these receptors: a woman in her thirties in good health.

The chain employs TRBV27 and TRBJ2-7; 8 bases fit TRBD1. Germline V lookup: CDR1 MNHEY, CDR2 SMNVEV (reference sequence). The CDR3 covers 15 residues. J was trimmed by 6 bases and V by 5 bases; bases with no gene match: 12. The CDR3 loop reads CASSRVGTGLAEQYF. The CDR3 region has the DNA TGTGCCAGCAGTCGGGTCGGGACAGGTCTTGCCGAGCAGTACTTC.

The chain is built from TRBV27 and TRBJ1-2, with D hard to call. The CDR3 length is 14 residues. Trimming took off 6 bases at V and 4 bases at J, with 15 bases between the two ends. Germline V lookup: CDR1 MNHEY, CDR2 SMNVEV (reference sequence). The CDR3 sequence is CASSPFPGFYGYTF. Written as DNA, the CDR3 is TGTGCCAGCAGCCCTTTTCCGGGCTTCTATGGCTACACCTTC.

This clone was counted once. The chain has TRBV4-2 and TRBJ2-7; the match to TRBD2 covers 12 bases. Germline trimming cut 4 bases from V and 5 bases from J; bases unmatched to any gene: 6. CDR1 is LGHNA, CDR2 YNFKEQ, per germline. The CDR3 covers 15 residues. The CDR3 loop reads CASSPWTSGKDEQYF. Here the CDR3 DNA reads TGTGCCAGCAGCCCATGGACTAGCGGGAAAGACGAGCAGTACTTC.

The V call is TRBV6-1, the J call TRBJ2-7; tentative D call: TRBD1 (5 bases). CDR1 and CDR2 from the germline V gene are MNHNS and SASEGT. Trimming stripped 1 base from V and 3 bases from J, with 7 bases between. This CDR3 is 13 amino acids long. This CDR3 is CASSEGQLYEQYF. For the CDR3, the DNA is TGTGCCAGCAGTGAAGGACAGCTCTACGAGCAGTACTTC.

The chain employs TRBV5-1 and TRBJ2-3, with D perhaps being TRBD1 or TRBD2 (5 bases each). CDR1 and CDR2 from the germline V gene are SGHRS and YFSETQ. Trimming removed 0 bases from V and 2 bases from J, with 10 bases in between. The CDR3 covers 15 residues. The CDR3 DNA reads as TGCGCCAGCAGCTTGGCCGGGGCTTTCACAGATACGCAGTATTTT. As protein: CASSLAGAFTDTQYF.

The rearrangement joins TRBV5-4 to TRBJ2-3, with 7 bases aligning to TRBD2. The CDR3 length is 12 residues. Unmatched junction bases numbered 6, after V lost 10 bases and J lost 4 bases. Per germline, CDR1 SGHNT and CDR2 YYREEE (reference sequence). CDR3 DNA sequence: TGTGCCGGCGGGAGTGGTCCAGATACGCAGTATTTT. It specifies CAGGSGPDTQYF. Complete variable domain (other parts from reference TRBV5-4 and TRBJ2-3): ETGVTQSPTHLIKTRGQQVTLRCSSQSGHNTVSWYQQALGQGPQFIFQYYREEENGRGNFPPRFSGLQFPNYSSELNVNALELDDSALYLCAGGSGPDTQYFGPGTRLTVL.

This chain connects TRBV6-4 to TRBJ2-7, with 9 nucleotides matching TRBD1. CDR1 MRHNA and CDR2 SNTAGT come from the germline V gene. Unmatched junction bases numbered 11, after V lost 6 bases and J lost 2 bases. The CDR3 runs to 16 residues. DNA for the CDR3: TGTGCCAGCAGCGCGCGAGGGGACAGGGAGCCCTACGAGCAGTACTTC. It codes for CASSARGDREPYEQYF.

J is TRBJ1-2 and V is TRBV28; unclear D gene. Germline V CDR1 and CDR2: MDHEN, SYDVKM. With 5 bases removed from V and 8 bases from J, the gap between germline ends came to 21 bases. The CDR3 sequence is 15 residues long. The CDR3 protein is CASSPYLGDVYGYTF. CDR3 nucleotide sequence: TGTGCCAGCAGTCCCTACCTCGGGGATGTATACGGCTACACCTTC.

This chain links TRBV19 with TRBJ1-2; 10 bases are a match to TRBD1. The junction had 4 bases not matched to a gene; V was cut back by 4 bases and J by 5 bases. The CDR3 is 14 residues long. Germline CDR1 is LNHDA and CDR2 is SQIVND (reference sequence). The chain's CDR3 is CASSKGTGAYGYTF. CDR3 bases: TGTGCCAGTAGTAAGGGGACAGGGGCGTATGGCTACACCTTC.

This chain links TRBV7-9 with TRBJ2-3; TRBD2 agrees at 15 bases. The CDR3 length is 19 residues. Trimming cost V 6 bases and J 2 bases; bases outside gene matches: 12. Germline CDR1 SEHNR, CDR2 FQNEAQ (reference sequence). In DNA form, the CDR3 reads TGTGCCAGCAGGCCAAAAACCGGGACTAGCGGGAGGCCCACAGATACGCAGTATTTT. Translating gives CASRPKTGTSGRPTDTQYF.

The rearrangement links TRBV5-1 to TRBJ2-5; the D gene is possibly TRBD1 (5 bases). This CDR3 is 15 amino acids long. Germline CDR1 reads SGHRS; CDR2 reads YFSETQ. V lost 0 bases to trimming and J lost 2 bases, with 11 bases between them. The CDR3 DNA reads as TGCGCCAGCAGCTTGGTACCCAGGGATCAAGAGACCCAGTACTTC. Translating it yields CASSLVPRDQETQYF. The complete variable domain, with remaining parts taken from reference TRBV5-1 and TRBJ2-5, reads KAGVTQTPRYLIKTRGQQVTLSCSPISGHRSVSWYQQTPGQGLQFLFEYFSETQRNKGNFPGRFSGRQFSNSRSEMNVSTLELGDSALYLCASSLVPRDQETQYFGPGTRLLVL.

This rearrangement joins TRBV7-9 to TRBJ2-5, with 8 bases identical to TRBD1. The J call is uncertain, as TRBJ2-7 better fits the DNA end. Germline V gene lookup returns CDR1 SEHNR and CDR2 FQNEAQ (reference sequence). This CDR3 has 14 amino acids. The CDR3 DNA follows: TGTGCCAGCAGCGCTACAGGGGGTGGTTACGAGCAGTACTTC. This encodes CASSATGGGYEQYF.

The V call is TRBV6-1, the J call TRBJ2-1; a possible D gene is TRBD1 (6 bases). Between the trimmed V and J ends, which lost 1 base and 2 bases, there was a span of 9 bases. Germline lookup yields CDR1 MNHNS and CDR2 SASEGT. CDR3 length equals 15 residues. The CDR3 nucleotides read TGTGCCAGCAGTGAAGACAGGGCACCCTACAATGAGCAGTTCTTC. It is translated as CASSEDRAPYNEQFF.

The chain employs TRBV5-4 and TRBJ2-3; D perhaps matches TRBD2 (7 bases). Germline V gene sequence: CDR1 SGHNT, CDR2 YYREEE (reference sequence). V gave up 3 bases and J gave up 2 bases, with 16 bases separating them. The CDR3 consists of 16 residues. The CDR3 loop is CASSYAWGGYTDTQYF. The CDR3 nucleotides read TGTGCCAGCAGCTACGCTTGGGGGGGCTACACAGATACGCAGTATTTT. The entire variable domain, with the rest obtained from reference TRBV5-4 and TRBJ2-3, is as follows: ETGVTQSPTHLIKTRGQQVTLRCSSQSGHNTVSWYQQALGQGPQFIFQYYREEENGRGNFPPRFSGLQFPNYSSELNVNALELDDSALYLCASSYAWGGYTDTQYFGPGTRLTVL.

The rearrangement joins TRBV2 to TRBJ2-5; D is unclear. The J call could be wrong; TRBJ2-7 is a better fit for the DNA end. The CDR3 consists of 13 residues. Germline-derived CDR1 and CDR2 are SNHLY and FYNNEI. Here the CDR3 reads CASSADGSYEQYF. CDR3 nucleotides: TGTGCCAGCAGTGCGGATGGATCCTACGAGCAGTACTTC.

The chain employs TRBV19 and TRBJ2-5, with D hard to call. Deletions cut 2 bases from V and 4 bases from J, with 14 bases between. This CDR3 region has 15 residues. The germline CDR1 and CDR2 sequences are LNHDA and SQIVND (reference sequence). CDR3 nucleotide sequence: TGTGCCAGTAGTATATCAGGCCTAAAGGGAGAGACCCAGTACTTC. Its protein is CASSISGLKGETQYF.

This chain joins TRBV10-1 and TRBJ1-1, with a tentative D call TRBD1 (5 bases). V was pared by 6 bases and J by 6 bases, with 11 bases between. CDR1 and CDR2 (germline): WNHNN, SYGVQD (reference sequence). This CDR3 comprises 12 residues. CDR3: CASRGGEAEAFF. In DNA form, the CDR3 reads TGCGCCAGCAGAGGAGGGGAGGCTGAAGCTTTCTTT.

This chain links TRBV27 with TRBJ2-7, with 11 bases that match TRBD2. With 1 base clipped from V and 6 bases from J, the junction kept 2 bases outside the gene matches. The germline CDR1 and CDR2 sequences are MNHEY and SMNVEV (reference sequence). This CDR3 is built from 14 residues. The CDR3 DNA is TGTGCCAGCAGTTTATACCTAGCGGGAGGCGAGCAGTACTTC. Encoded protein: CASSLYLAGGEQYF.

The genes are TRBV28 and TRBJ2-1, with TRBD1 identical over 8 bases. The V gene end was trimmed by 5 bases and the J gene end by 2 bases; junction bases not matched to a gene: 5. This CDR3 region has 15 residues. CDR1 is MDHEN, CDR2 SYDVKM, per germline. CDR3 DNA sequence: TGTGCCAGCAGTCCCGGACAGGGCGCCTACAATGAGCAGTTCTTC. It codes for CASSPGQGAYNEQFF.

A single count supports this clone. The V and J genes are TRBV4-1 and TRBJ2-5, with D perhaps TRBD2 (7 bases). The CDR3 totals 16 residues. The germline V and J ends were trimmed by 0 bases and 4 bases, with 15 bases remaining between them. Germline V gene sequence: CDR1 MGHRA, CDR2 YSYEKL. The CDR3 DNA follows: TGCGCCAGCAGCCAAGATGAAGGGGGGGCTGTAGAGACCCAGTACTTC. Translating it yields CASSQDEGGAVETQYF.

CDR3 sequence: CASSSTTGVIRNTIYF. The DNA of the CDR3 is TGTGCCAGCAGCTCGACGACAGGGGTAATTCGAAACACCATATATTTT. The chain recombines TRBV7-9 with TRBJ1-3; 8 bases are shared with TRBD1. There are 16 residues in the CDR3. Germline-derived CDR1 and CDR2 are SEHNR and FQNEAQ (reference sequence). The V gene end was trimmed by 4 bases and the J gene end by 5 bases; junction bases not matched to a gene: 10.

The rearrangement uses TRBV28 and TRBJ2-7; TRBD1 agrees at 10 bases. In germline, CDR1 is MDHEN, CDR2 SYDVKM. With V trimmed by 7 bases and J by 4 bases, 4 bases remained unmatched. CDR3 size: 13 residues. The CDR3 DNA is TGTGCCAGCACGGGACAGGGGTTTTACGAGCAGTACTTC. It specifies CASTGQGFYEQYF.

The CDR3 DNA is TGTGCCTCCCTGGGACCGGGGGGAGCCCAGCATTTT. It encodes CASLGPGGAQHF. The chain is built from TRBV2 and TRBJ1-5, with D perhaps TRBD1 (5 bases). The CDR3 contains 12 residues. The germline gives CDR1 SNHLY, CDR2 FYNNEI. V was shortened by 11 bases and J by 11 bases, with 19 bases between the two germline ends.

As concerns this clone: The sample has other DNA sequences that encode this CDR3 too. This chain connects TRBV5-4 to TRBJ2-1, with a weak D call TRBD2 (6 bases). The CDR3 runs 11 residues. The germline CDR1 and CDR2 sequences are SGHNT and YYREEE (reference sequence). V lost 3 bases and J 9 bases, leaving 7 bases between the germline ends. The CDR3 DNA reads as TGTGCCAGCAGCTCGGAGGGTGAGCAGTTCTTC. Translated: CASSSEGEQFF.

V is TRBV9 and J is TRBJ1-3; unclear D gene. The V gene lost 0 bases and the J gene lost 2 bases, with 9 bases spanning the gap. The CDR3 spans 15 residues. In germline, CDR1 is SGDLS, CDR2 YYNGEE. The CDR3 spells CASSVGGIPGNTIYF. The CDR3 bases are TGTGCCAGCAGCGTAGGAGGGATTCCTGGAAACACCATATATTTT.

This clone was counted only a few times. The chain combines TRBV29-1 with TRBJ1-2; TRBD1 might be the D (5 bases). V dropped 4 bases and J dropped 4 bases, with 10 bases sitting between them. Germline V gene data show CDR1 as SQVTM and CDR2 as ANQGSEA. The CDR3 has 12 residues. CDR3 region: CSVADSRYGYTF. In DNA form, the CDR3 reads TGCAGCGTTGCAGACAGTCGCTATGGCTACACCTTC. The full variable domain, rest sourced from reference TRBV29-1 and TRBJ1-2, is SAVISQKPSRDICQRGTSLTIQCQVDSQVTMMFWYRQQPGQSLTLIATANQGSEATYESGFVIDKFPISRPNLTFSTLTVSNMSPEDSSIYLCSVADSRYGYTFGSGTRLTVV.

The rearrangement joins TRBV28 to TRBJ2-7; 7 nucleotides match TRBD2. Germline CDR1 and CDR2: MDHEN and SYDVKM. The CDR3 length is 15 residues. Trimming cost V 9 bases and J 2 bases; bases outside gene matches: 13. The CDR3 coding sequence is TGTGCCAGTAGGGAAGGCGGGAGAGGGGCCTACGAGCAGTACTTC. Its translation: CASREGGRGAYEQYF.

The CDR3 spells CASSPFDSSYNEQFF. CDR3 nucleotides: TGTGCCAGCAGCCCTTTCGATAGCTCCTACAATGAGCAGTTCTTC. J is TRBJ2-1 and V is TRBV11-3, with no clear D. Per the germline V gene, CDR1 is SGHNT and CDR2 is YENEEA. The CDR3 sequence is 15 residues long. The ends were cut back, 5 bases at V and 0 bases at J, with 11 bases in the middle.

V and J are TRBV14 and TRBJ2-7; D is uncertain. Trimming pared 0 bases from V and 3 bases from J, leaving 15 bases between. The CDR3 loop spans 16 amino acids. Looked up from germline, CDR1 is SGHDN and CDR2 is FVKESK. DNA of the CDR3: TGTGCCAGCAGCCAAGATGTCGGCAGTTCCGTCTACGAGCAGTACTTC. This translates into CASSQDVGSSVYEQYF.

V and J are TRBV2 and TRBJ2-3, with D unresolved. The CDR3 contains 14 residues. V was pared by 1 base and J by 9 bases, with 14 bases between. Germline V gene lookup returns CDR1 SNHLY and CDR2 FYNNEI. The CDR3 reads CASSEDTFKETQYF. CDR3 in DNA: TGTGCCAGCAGTGAAGATACGTTTAAGGAAACGCAGTATTTT.